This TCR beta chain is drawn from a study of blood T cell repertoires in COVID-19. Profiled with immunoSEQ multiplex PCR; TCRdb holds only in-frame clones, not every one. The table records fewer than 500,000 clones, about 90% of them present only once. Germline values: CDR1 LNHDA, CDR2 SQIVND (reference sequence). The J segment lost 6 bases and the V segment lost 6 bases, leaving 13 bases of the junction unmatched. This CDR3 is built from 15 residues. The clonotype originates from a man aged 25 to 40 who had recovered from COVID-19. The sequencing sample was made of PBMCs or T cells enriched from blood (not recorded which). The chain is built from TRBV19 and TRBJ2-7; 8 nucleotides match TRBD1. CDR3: CASRKSDRVYSEQYF. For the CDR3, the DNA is TGTGCCAGTAGGAAGTCGGACAGGGTGTACTCCGAGCAGTACTTC. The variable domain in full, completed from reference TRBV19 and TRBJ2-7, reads DGGITQSPKYLFRKEGQNVTLSCEQNLNHDAMYWYRQDPGQGLRLIYYSQIVNDFQKGDIAEGYSVSREKKESFPLTVTSAQKNPTAFYLCASRKSDRVYSEQYFGPGTRLTVT.